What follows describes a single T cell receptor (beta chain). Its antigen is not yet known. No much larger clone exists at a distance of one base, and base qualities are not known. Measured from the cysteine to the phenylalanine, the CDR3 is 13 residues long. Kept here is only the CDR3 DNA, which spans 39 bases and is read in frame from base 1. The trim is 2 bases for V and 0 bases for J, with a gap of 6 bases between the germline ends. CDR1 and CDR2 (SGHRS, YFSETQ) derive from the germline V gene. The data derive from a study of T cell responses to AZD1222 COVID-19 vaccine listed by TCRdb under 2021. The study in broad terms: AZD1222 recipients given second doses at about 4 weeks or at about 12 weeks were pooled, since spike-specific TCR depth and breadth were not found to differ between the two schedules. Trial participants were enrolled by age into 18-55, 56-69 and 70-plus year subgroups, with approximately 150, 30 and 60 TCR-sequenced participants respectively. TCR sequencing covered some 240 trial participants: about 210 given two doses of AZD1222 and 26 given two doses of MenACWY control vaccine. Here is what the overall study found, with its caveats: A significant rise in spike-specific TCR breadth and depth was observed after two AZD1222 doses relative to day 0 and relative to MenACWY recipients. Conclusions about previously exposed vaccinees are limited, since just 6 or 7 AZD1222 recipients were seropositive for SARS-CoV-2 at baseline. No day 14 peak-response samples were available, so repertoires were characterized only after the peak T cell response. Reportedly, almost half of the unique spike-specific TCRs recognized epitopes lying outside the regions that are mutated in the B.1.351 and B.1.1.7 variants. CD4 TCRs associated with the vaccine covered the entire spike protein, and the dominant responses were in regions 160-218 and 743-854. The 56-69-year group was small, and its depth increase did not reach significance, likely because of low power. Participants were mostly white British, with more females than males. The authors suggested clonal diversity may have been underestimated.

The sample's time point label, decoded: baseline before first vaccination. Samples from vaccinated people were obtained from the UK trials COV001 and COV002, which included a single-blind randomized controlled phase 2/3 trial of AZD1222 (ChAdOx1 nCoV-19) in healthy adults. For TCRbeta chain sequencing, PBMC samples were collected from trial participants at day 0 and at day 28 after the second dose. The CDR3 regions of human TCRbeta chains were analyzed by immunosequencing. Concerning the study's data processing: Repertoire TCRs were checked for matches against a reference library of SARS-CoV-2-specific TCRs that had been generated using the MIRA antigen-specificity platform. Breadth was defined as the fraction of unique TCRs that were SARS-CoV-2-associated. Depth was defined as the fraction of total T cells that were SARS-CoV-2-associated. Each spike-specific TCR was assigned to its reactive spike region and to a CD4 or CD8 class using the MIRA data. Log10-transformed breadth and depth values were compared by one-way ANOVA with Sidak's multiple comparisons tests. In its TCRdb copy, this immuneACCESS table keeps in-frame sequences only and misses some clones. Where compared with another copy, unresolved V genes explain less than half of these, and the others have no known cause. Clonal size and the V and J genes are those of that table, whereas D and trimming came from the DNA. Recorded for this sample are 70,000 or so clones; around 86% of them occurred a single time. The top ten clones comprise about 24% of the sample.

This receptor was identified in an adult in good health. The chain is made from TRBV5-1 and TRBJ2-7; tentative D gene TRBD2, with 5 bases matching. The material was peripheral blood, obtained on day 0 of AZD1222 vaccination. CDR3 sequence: CASSFGSSYEQYF. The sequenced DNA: TGCGCCAGCAGCTTTGGGAGCTCCTACGAGCAGTACTTC.